Below are 29 T cell receptor beta chains sequenced from a single sample in a study of CD8 T cells in Susac syndrome. An amount of RNA that ranged from about 0.45 to 1 ug was reverse transcribed with random hexamers. In TCRdb, the immunoSEQ multiplex PCR reads were re-called with MiXCR into one record per CDR3 protein. The sample lists about 170,000 distinct CDR3 sequences, under 95% occurring once. Sequenced: CD4+ T cells from PBMCs. These receptors were collected from a human donor with multiple sclerosis.

A single count supports this clonotype. The chain employs TRBV6-8 and TRBJ2-5, with a possible D match to TRBD1 (5 bases). The CDR3 contains 16 residues. Trimming took off 5 bases at V and 4 bases at J, with 20 bases between the two ends. Per germline, CDR1 MNHGY and CDR2 SAAAGT. CDR3 residues: CASSPIIRDVGETQYF. As DNA, the CDR3 is TGTGCCAGCAGTCCTATTATCAGGGATGTCGGAGAGACCCAGTACTTC.

The rearrangement links TRBV5-4 to TRBJ2-7; D is undetermined. V gave up 0 bases and J gave up 0 bases, with 10 bases separating them. This CDR3 is 15 amino acids long. Germline V gives CDR1 SGHNT, CDR2 YYREEE (reference sequence). CDR3 coding DNA: TGTGCCAGCAGCTTGGTGTCTAAAAGCTCCTACGAGCAGTACTTC. It specifies CASSLVSKSSYEQYF.

This chain uses TRBV7-6 with TRBJ2-4, with D possibly being TRBD1 (6 bases). CDR3 length: 16 residues. The ends were cut back, 7 bases at V and 6 bases at J, with 22 bases in the middle. The germline CDR1 and CDR2 sequences are SGHVS and FNYEAQ. CDR3 residues: CASNKTGSGPGNIQYF. The CDR3 DNA is TGTGCCAGCAACAAAACAGGGTCTGGGCCCGGAAACATTCAGTACTTC.

The chain is built from TRBV2 and TRBJ1-2, with 11 bases lining up with TRBD1. Germline loops: CDR1 SNHLY, CDR2 FYNNEI. This CDR3 is 15 amino acids long. V trimming: 4 bases; J trimming: 4 bases; junction bases outside the gene matches: 5. CDR3 protein: CASSARDRGGYGYTF. The CDR3 DNA is TGTGCCAGCAGTGCCCGGGACAGGGGGGGCTATGGCTACACCTTC.

V gene TRBV3-1 combines with J gene TRBJ1-3, with 7 bases matching TRBD1. This CDR3 comprises 15 residues. V trimming: 5 bases; J trimming: 3 bases; junction bases outside the gene matches: 7. Per germline, CDR1 LGHDT and CDR2 YNNKEL (reference sequence). This chain's CDR3 is CASSIQGQDGNTIYF. CDR3 in DNA: TGTGCCAGCAGCATTCAAGGACAGGATGGAAACACCATATATTTT.

The chain combines TRBV2 with TRBJ2-3, with 9 positions matching TRBD2. This CDR3 spans 14 amino acids. Germline V gives CDR1 SNHLY, CDR2 FYNNEI. J was trimmed by 1 base and V by 6 bases; bases with no gene match: 2. DNA of the CDR3: TGTGCCAGCAGGATAGCGGGGGGCACAGATACGCAGTATTTT. Its translation: CASRIAGGTDTQYF.

The chain couples TRBV7-9 to TRBJ2-5; D not certain. Trimming removed 1 base at V and 7 bases at J, with 7 bases between. There are 12 residues in the CDR3. CDR1 and CDR2 (germline): SEHNR, FQNEAQ (reference sequence). Here the CDR3 reads CASSLEEGTQYF. The CDR3 DNA reads TGTGCCAGCAGCTTAGAGGAAGGGACCCAGTACTTC.

The J gene is TRBJ2-3, the V gene TRBV15; no firm D call. Germline V gene sequence: CDR1 LNHNV, CDR2 YYDKDF (reference sequence). CDR3 length: 11 residues. Between the trimmed V and J ends, which lost 0 bases and 8 bases, there was a span of 3 bases. CDR3 nucleotide sequence: TGTGCCACCAGCAGAGATTCTACGCAGTATTTT. It specifies CATSRDSTQYF.

The gene calls are TRBV20-1 and TRBJ2-7; a weak D match, TRBD1 (6 bases). CDR1 is DFQATT, CDR2 SNEGSKA, per germline (reference sequence). The CDR3 is 12 amino acids. CDR3 protein: CRLGGQSYEQYF. CDR3 nucleotides: TGCAGGCTAGGGGGACAATCCTACGAGCAGTACTTC.

The chain carries TRBV28 and TRBJ2-3, with 11 bases lining up with TRBD2. This CDR3 contains 16 residues. Germline CDR1 MDHEN, CDR2 SYDVKM. V was pared by 8 bases and J by 4 bases, with 11 bases of the junction left unmatched. The DNA of the CDR3 is TGTGCCAGCCAGAAAGTACTAGCGGGAGCGTCAGATACGCAGTATTTT. Translating gives CASQKVLAGASDTQYF.

The chain has TRBV12-3 or TRBV12-4 and TRBJ2-5; 7 nucleotides align to TRBD1. The CDR3 is made up of 15 amino acids. The J segment lost 3 bases and the V segment lost 1 base, leaving 5 bases of the junction unmatched. The CDR3 DNA reads TGTGCCAGCAGTTTAGAGGGGGCAGGGGAAGAGACCCAGTACTTC. Protein sequence: CASSLEGAGEETQYF.

This chain uses TRBV20-1 with TRBJ1-1; TRBD1 might be the D (6 bases). CDR3 length: 14 amino acids. Germline V gene data show CDR1 as DFQATT and CDR2 as SNEGSKA (reference sequence). The V and J ends lost 3 bases and 4 bases respectively, with 15 bases between them. The CDR3 DNA is TGCAGTGCTAGTATCGGGGGCGGATCCACTGAAGCTTTCTTT. It is translated as CSASIGGGSTEAFF.

The genes are TRBV2 and TRBJ1-6; D may be TRBD1 (6 bases). The germline CDR1 and CDR2 sequences are SNHLY and FYNNEI. V was shortened by 2 bases and J by 14 bases, with 13 bases between the two germline ends. The CDR3 covers 13 residues. CDR3 protein: CASSEIAGVTLHF. DNA of the CDR3: TGTGCCAGCAGTGAAATAGCAGGGGTGACCCTCCACTTT.

V usage is TRBV30 and J usage is TRBJ1-6; the D is unclear. Looked up from germline, CDR1 is GTSNPN and CDR2 is SVGIG (reference sequence). V was trimmed by 4 bases and J by 5 bases, leaving 6 bases between them. The CDR3 has 12 amino acids. The CDR3 loop reads CAWTVNNSPLHF. The CDR3 nucleotides are TGTGCCTGGACCGTGAATAATTCACCCCTCCACTTT. Looking up the rest from reference TRBV30 and TRBJ1-6 gives the full variable domain: SQTIHQWPATLVQPVGSPLSLECTVEGTSNPNLYWYRQAAGRGLQLLFYSVGIGQISSEVPQNLSASRPQDRQFILSSKKLLLSDSGFYLCAWTVNNSPLHFGNGTRLTVT.

There are a few counts of this clonotype. J is TRBJ2-5 and V is TRBV3-1, with 11 bases fitting TRBD2. The CDR3 has 15 residues. Germline loops: CDR1 LGHDT, CDR2 YNNKEL (reference sequence). Germline trimming cut 4 bases from V and 5 bases from J; bases unmatched to any gene: 6. In DNA, the CDR3 is TGTGCCAGCAGCCTAACGGGACTAGCGGTTGAGACCCAGTACTTC. Amino acid sequence: CASSLTGLAVETQYF.

The V call is TRBV6-6, the J call TRBJ2-5, with 9 bases matching TRBD1. Germline loops: CDR1 MNHNY, CDR2 SVGAGI (reference sequence). V was clipped by 5 bases and J by 7 bases; unmatched bases: 8. The CDR3 length is 14 residues. CDR3: CASSDGTGWATQYF. DNA for the CDR3: TGTGCCAGCAGTGACGGGACAGGGTGGGCGACCCAGTACTTC.

In this sample, this clonotype turned up a few times. The chain is built from TRBV28 and TRBJ2-5; D remains unclear. This CDR3 region has 13 residues. V was clipped by 3 bases and J by 2 bases, with 7 bases between them. Germline loops: CDR1 MDHEN, CDR2 SYDVKM. DNA for the CDR3: TGTGCCAGCAGTTTGGAACAGCAAGAGACCCAGTACTTC. This codes for CASSLEQQETQYF.

The genes are TRBV4-1 and TRBJ2-2, with 13 bases lining up with TRBD2. V dropped 3 bases and J dropped 1; count of bases not matched to a gene: 2. CDR1 and CDR2 (germline): MGHRA, YSYEKL. This CDR3 spans 17 amino acids. CDR3 coding DNA: TGCGCCAGCAGCCAGGGACTAGCGGGGAGGAACACCGGGGAGCTGTTTTTT. This sequence encodes CASSQGLAGRNTGELFF.

The chain carries TRBV6-1 and TRBJ1-5, with D perhaps TRBD1 (6 bases). Trimming pared 7 bases from V and 4 bases from J, leaving 17 bases between. This CDR3 spans 15 amino acids. CDR1 is MNHNS, CDR2 SASEGT, per germline. The CDR3 DNA reads as TGTGCCAGCACCTCGGAGGGGGGGATGAATCAGCCCCAGCATTTT. Encoded protein: CASTSEGGMNQPQHF.

This rearrangement joins TRBV24-1 to TRBJ2-6; a weak D match, TRBD1 (6 bases). The V gene's germline CDR1 is KGHDR and CDR2 SFDVKD. This CDR3 has 14 amino acids. V lost 9 bases, J lost 2 bases, and 10 bases lay in between. CDR3: CATGDRTGANVLTF. DNA of the CDR3: TGTGCCACCGGAGACAGGACTGGGGCCAACGTCCTGACTTTC.

This chain joins TRBV3-1 and TRBJ1-6; weak D call: TRBD1 (5 bases). Trimming cost V 4 bases and J 9 bases, with 10 bases left between them. This CDR3 spans 13 amino acids. Germline loops: CDR1 LGHDT, CDR2 YNNKEL (reference sequence). The CDR3 sequence is CASSLGTLSPLHF. CDR3 DNA: TGTGCCAGCAGCCTCGGGACCCTTTCACCCCTCCACTTT.

Here the CDR3 reads CASDYYTVPYEQYF. Here the CDR3 DNA reads TGTGCCAGCGACTACTATACGGTTCCCTACGAGCAGTACTTC. The V and J genes are TRBV6-4 and TRBJ2-7, with D possibly TRBD2 on 5 matching bases. The CDR3 extends over 14 amino acids. Germline CDR1 MRHNA, CDR2 SNTAGT. V shed 8 bases and J shed 2 bases, with 16 bases lying between them.

This chain joins TRBV5-1 and TRBJ2-7; TRBD1 aligns across 9 bases. V lost 1 base and J lost 6; bases outside the gene matches: 5. Germline V gene sequence: CDR1 SGHRS, CDR2 YFSETQ. The CDR3 length is 14 residues. In DNA form, the CDR3 reads TGCGCCAGCAGCTTGAGGACAGGGGTTGGCGAGCAGTACTTC. Translating it yields CASSLRTGVGEQYF.

The genes are TRBV5-1 and TRBJ1-6; TRBD1 aligns across 7 bases. The CDR3 spans 15 residues. J was trimmed by 7 bases and V by 4 bases; bases with no gene match: 8. Looked up from germline, CDR1 is SGHRS and CDR2 is YFSETQ. The CDR3 DNA reads TGCGCCAGCAGCCCGGAGCCGGGACAGAATTCACCCCTCCACTTT. It is translated as CASSPEPGQNSPLHF.

This clonotype was detected once. DNA of the CDR3: TGCAGCGTTGCAGAGGGGGGGAACGAGCAGTACTTC. Translation gives CSVAEGGNEQYF. The genes are TRBV29-1 and TRBJ2-7; a possible D gene is TRBD2 (7 bases). This CDR3 is built from 12 residues. V was clipped by 4 bases and J by 5 bases, with 12 bases between them. CDR1 is SQVTM and CDR2 is ANQGSEA in the germline V gene.

This chain links TRBV7-9 with TRBJ1-6; D is uncertain. This CDR3 is built from 12 residues. With 5 bases removed from V and 5 bases from J, the gap between germline ends came to 4 bases. Germline CDR1 SEHNR, CDR2 FQNEAQ (reference sequence). CDR3: CASSPNNSPLHF. The CDR3 DNA sequence: TGTGCCAGCAGCCCCAATAATTCACCCCTCCACTTT.

This clonotype was seen a few times. The J gene is TRBJ2-3, the V gene TRBV12-3 or TRBV12-4, with 7 bases that match TRBD2. This CDR3 is built from 13 residues. V lost 4 bases to trimming and J lost 4 bases; unmatched junction nucleotides: 2. The CDR3 bases are TGTGCCAGCAGTTCACTAGCGCCAGATACGCAGTATTTT. It codes for CASSSLAPDTQYF.

The CDR3 spells CASSLAGLAGGGDTQYF. For the CDR3, the DNA is TGCGCCAGCAGCTTGGCCGGACTAGCGGGAGGAGGAGATACGCAGTATTTT. This chain connects TRBV5-1 to TRBJ2-3, with TRBD2 matching over 14 bases. There are 17 residues in the CDR3. Germline CDR1 SGHRS, CDR2 YFSETQ. With 0 bases clipped from V and 5 bases from J, the junction kept 5 bases outside the gene matches.

This clonotype was seen a handful of times. This chain connects TRBV10-2 to TRBJ2-5; D might be TRBD1 (5 bases). There are 13 residues in the CDR3. Trimming took off 3 bases at V and 3 bases at J, with 8 bases between the two ends. Germline CDR1 WSHSY, CDR2 SAAADI. The CDR3 DNA reads TGCGCCAGCAGTGATTCAGGGAAAGAGACCCAGTACTTC. Translation: CASSDSGKETQYF.